This entry concerns a single T cell receptor (beta chain). Amplification used 60 Vbeta primers and 13 Jbeta primers. Sequencing used immunoSEQ multiplex PCR; TCRdb keeps in-frame clones, though not all of them. The data contain over 150,000 clones, over 70% of them singletons. This entry is derived from a study of cytomegalovirus exposure and HLA in healthy donors. The study sampled nominally healthy donors, though unrecorded immune exposures were likely. Germline assignment: CDR1 LNHDA and CDR2 SQIVND (reference sequence). CDR3 length: 15 amino acids. The V and J ends lost 8 bases and 6 bases, in that order; junction bases with no gene match: 7.

This TCR came from a woman aged 45-59 years in good health and CMV-seropositive. The V and J genes are TRBV19 and TRBJ2-3; TRBD2 agrees at 14 bases. Sequenced: PBMCs. The CDR3 nucleotides are TGTGCCAGTTCTCAGACTAGCGGGAGGGCCGATACGCAGTATTTT. Translated, it gives CASSQTSGRADTQYF.